This T cell receptor (beta chain) was recorded in a study of blood T cell repertoires in COVID-19. Clones were read by immunoSEQ multiplex PCR, and TCRdb kept only the in-frame ones, dropping some. Of 200,000 to 250,000 clones in the sample, 85% are singletons; the top ten hold roughly 5.3%. Germline V gene sequence: CDR1 SGHTA, CDR2 FQGNSA. CDR3 length: 14 residues. J was trimmed by 5 bases and V by 2 bases; bases with no gene match: 4. This sequence joins TRBV7-2 and TRBJ2-5; 8 bases match TRBD2. Specimen: peripheral blood. The source is a man aged 50-59 years with COVID-19, enrolled during active disease. The DNA for the CDR3 is TGTGCCAGCAGCTTACGGGGGGGCCGGGAGACCCAGTACTTC. Its protein is CASSLRGGRETQYF.